This T cell receptor beta chain emerged from a study of blood T cell repertoires in COVID-19. In the study overall: Material from acute and convalescent COVID-19 was sourced from the United States, Italy and Spain.

TCRdb's copy holds only in-frame clones and misses some; the assay was immunoSEQ multiplex PCR. The top ten hold about 24% of the sample, which has approximately 90,000 clones, roughly 83% seen once. Sequenced input: peripheral blood. The TCR was taken from a human donor in a cohort sampled during active COVID-19.

The CDR3 loop is CASSGIRTSGSTLSYEQYF. The CDR3 DNA reads as TGTGCCAGCAGTGGGATCCGGACTAGCGGGAGTACTTTATCCTACGAGCAGTACTTC. The chain links TRBV6-1 to TRBJ2-7, with TRBD2 matching over 13 bases. The CDR3 has 19 amino acids. Per germline, CDR1 MNHNS and CDR2 SASEGT. Trimming removed 4 bases from V and 1 base from J; junction bases left unmatched: 13.